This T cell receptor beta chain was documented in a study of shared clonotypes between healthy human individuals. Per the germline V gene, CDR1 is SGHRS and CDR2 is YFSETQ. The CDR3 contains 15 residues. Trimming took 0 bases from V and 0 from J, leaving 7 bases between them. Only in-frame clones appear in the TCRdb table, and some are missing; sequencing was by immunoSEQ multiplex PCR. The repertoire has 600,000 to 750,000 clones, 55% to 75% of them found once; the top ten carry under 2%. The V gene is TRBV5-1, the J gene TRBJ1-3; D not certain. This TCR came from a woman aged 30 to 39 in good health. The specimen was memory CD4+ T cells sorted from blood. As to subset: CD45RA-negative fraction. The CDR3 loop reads CASSLEPGSGNTIYF. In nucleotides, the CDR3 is TGCGCCAGCAGCTTGGAACCGGGCTCTGGAAACACCATATATTTT.